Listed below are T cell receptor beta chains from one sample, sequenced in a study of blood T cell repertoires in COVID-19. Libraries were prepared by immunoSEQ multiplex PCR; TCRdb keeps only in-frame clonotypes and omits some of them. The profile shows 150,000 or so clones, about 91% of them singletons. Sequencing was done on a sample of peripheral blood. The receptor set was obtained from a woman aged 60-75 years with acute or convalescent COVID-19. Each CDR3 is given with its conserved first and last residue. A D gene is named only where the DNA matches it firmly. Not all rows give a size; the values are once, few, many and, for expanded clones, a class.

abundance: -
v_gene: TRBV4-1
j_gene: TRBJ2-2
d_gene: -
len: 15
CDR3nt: TGCGCCAGCAGCCAAGAGGCCCGAGGAGTTGGGGAGCTGTTTTTT
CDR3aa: CASSQEARGVGELFF

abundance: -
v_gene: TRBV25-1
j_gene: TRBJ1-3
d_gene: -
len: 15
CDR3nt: TGTGCCAGCACTACATCGGGGATGGGAGGAAACACCATATATTTT
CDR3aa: CASTTSGMGGNTIYF

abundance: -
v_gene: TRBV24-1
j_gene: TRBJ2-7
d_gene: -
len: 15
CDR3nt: TGTGCCACCAGTGATACAGGGACCGGGCCCTACGAGCAGTACTTC
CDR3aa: CATSDTGTGPYEQYF

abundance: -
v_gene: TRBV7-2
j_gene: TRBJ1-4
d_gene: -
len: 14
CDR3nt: TGTGCCAGCAGCTTACTACAGGGTGGGGAAAAACTGTTTTTT
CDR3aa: CASSLLQGGEKLFF

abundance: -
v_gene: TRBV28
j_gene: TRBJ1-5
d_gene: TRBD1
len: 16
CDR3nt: TGTGCCAGCAGTTCAACGGACAGGAATGTTGGACAGCCCCAGCATTTT
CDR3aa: CASSSTDRNVGQPQHF

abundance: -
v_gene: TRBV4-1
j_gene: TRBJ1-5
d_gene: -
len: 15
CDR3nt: TGCGCCAGCAGCCAAGATCCCCCTTTTAATCAGCCCCAGCATTTT
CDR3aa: CASSQDPPFNQPQHF

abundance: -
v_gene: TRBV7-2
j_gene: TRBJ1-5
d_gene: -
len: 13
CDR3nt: TGTGCCAGCAGCTTAGAAAGAGGTCAGCCCCAGCATTTT
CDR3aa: CASSLERGQPQHF

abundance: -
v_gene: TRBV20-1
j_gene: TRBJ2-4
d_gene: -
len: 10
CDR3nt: TGCAGTGCTAGAGGGACAATTCAGTACTTC
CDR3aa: CSARGTIQYF

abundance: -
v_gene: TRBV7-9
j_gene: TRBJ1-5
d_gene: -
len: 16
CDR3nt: TGTGCCAGCAGCACAGGGCGCGGGGGGCCTAATCAGCCCCAGCATTTT
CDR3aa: CASSTGRGGPNQPQHF

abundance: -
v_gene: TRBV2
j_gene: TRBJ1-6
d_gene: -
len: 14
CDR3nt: TGTGCCAGCACAGGCCGTCGAAATAATTCACCCCTCCACTTT
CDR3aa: CASTGRRNNSPLHF

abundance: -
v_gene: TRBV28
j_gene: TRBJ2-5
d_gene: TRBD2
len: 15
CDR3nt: TGTGCCAGCAGTCCTCTCGCGGGGGGCCAAGAGACCCAGTACTTC
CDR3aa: CASSPLAGGQETQYF

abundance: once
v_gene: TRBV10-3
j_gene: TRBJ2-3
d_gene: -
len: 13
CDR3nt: TGTGCCGCGGGACGTGTAAAGTACGATACGCAGTATTTT
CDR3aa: CAAGRVKYDTQYF

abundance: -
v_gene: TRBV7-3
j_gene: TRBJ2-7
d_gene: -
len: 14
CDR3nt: TGTGCCAGCAGCCCCGACAGGCACCCCTACGAGCAGTACTTC
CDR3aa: CASSPDRHPYEQYF

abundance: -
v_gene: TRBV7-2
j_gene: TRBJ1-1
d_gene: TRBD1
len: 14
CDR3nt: TGTGCCAGCAGCCCCGGACAGGAGGTCACTGAAGCTTTCTTT
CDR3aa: CASSPGQEVTEAFF

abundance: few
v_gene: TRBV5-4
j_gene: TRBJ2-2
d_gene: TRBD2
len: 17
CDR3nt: TGTGCCAGCAGCGACAATCTAGCGGGGGGGCTTCAGAGGGAGCTGTTTTTT
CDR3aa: CASSDNLAGGLQRELFF

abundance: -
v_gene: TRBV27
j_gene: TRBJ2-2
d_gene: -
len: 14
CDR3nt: TGTGCCAGCAGTTTTTCAGGGTCTGTCGGGGAGCTGTTTTTT
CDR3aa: CASSFSGSVGELFF

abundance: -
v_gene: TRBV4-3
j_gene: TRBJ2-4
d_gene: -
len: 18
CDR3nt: TGCGCCAGCAGCCAAGTATATGGGGTGCAGCTGGGGCAAAACATTCAGTACTTC
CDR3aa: CASSQVYGVQLGQNIQYF

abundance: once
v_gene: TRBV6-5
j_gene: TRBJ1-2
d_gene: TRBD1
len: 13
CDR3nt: TGTGCCAGCAAAGACAGGGGGCGTTATGGCTACACCTTC
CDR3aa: CASKDRGRYGYTF

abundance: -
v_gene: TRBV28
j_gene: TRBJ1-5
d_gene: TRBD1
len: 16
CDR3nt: TGTGCCAGCAGCACTACTTGGACAGGGGGCGATCAGCCCCAGCATTTT
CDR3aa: CASSTTWTGGDQPQHF

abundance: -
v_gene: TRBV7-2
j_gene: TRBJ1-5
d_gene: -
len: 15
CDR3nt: TGTGCCAGCAGCCCCCTCCGGGGTAGCAATCAGCCCCAGCATTTT
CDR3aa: CASSPLRGSNQPQHF

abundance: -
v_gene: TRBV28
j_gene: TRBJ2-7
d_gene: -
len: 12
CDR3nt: TGTGCCAGCAGTTTAACTACCTACGAGCAGTACTTC
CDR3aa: CASSLTTYEQYF

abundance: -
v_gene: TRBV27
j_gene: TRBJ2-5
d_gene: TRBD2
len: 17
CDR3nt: TGTGCCAGCAGTTTCTACCAAGCTAGCGGGGGAGGGGAGACCCAGTACTTC
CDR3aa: CASSFYQASGGGETQYF

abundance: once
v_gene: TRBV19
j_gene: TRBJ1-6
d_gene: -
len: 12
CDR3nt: TGTGCCAGTAGTATGCAGAATTCACCCCTCCACTTT
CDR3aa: CASSMQNSPLHF

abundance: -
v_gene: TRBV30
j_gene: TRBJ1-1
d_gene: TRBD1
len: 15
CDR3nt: TGTGCCTGGGGGAAAGGGACAGGGCCAAGGGGCGAAGCTTTCTTT
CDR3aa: CAWGKGTGPRGEAFF

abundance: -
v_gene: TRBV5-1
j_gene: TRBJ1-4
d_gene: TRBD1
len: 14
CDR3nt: TGCGCCAGCAGCTTGAACAGGGGCGATGAAAAACTGTTTTTT
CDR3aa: CASSLNRGDEKLFF

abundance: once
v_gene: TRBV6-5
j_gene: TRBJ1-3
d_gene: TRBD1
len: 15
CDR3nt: TGTGCCAGCGGCCTACAGGGGGCAGGAGGAAACACCATATATTTT
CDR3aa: CASGLQGAGGNTIYF

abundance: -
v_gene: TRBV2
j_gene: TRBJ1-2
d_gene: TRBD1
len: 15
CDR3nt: TGTGCCAGCATGCAGGCAGGGGGCGGAAGCTATGGCTACACCTTC
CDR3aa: CASMQAGGGSYGYTF

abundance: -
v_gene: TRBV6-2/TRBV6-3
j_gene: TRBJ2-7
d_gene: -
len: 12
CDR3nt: TGTGCCAGCAGTTACTCGCGTGACAGACAGTACTTC
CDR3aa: CASSYSRDRQYF

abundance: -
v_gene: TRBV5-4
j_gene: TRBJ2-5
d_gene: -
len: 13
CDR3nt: TGTGCCAGCAGCCCAGGGATGAGGGAGACCCAGTACTTC
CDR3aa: CASSPGMRETQYF

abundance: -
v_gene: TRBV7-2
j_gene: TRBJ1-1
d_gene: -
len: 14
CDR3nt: TGTGCCAGCAGCTTGTCAGGGACTTATAGGAGAGCTTTCTTT
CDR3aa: CASSLSGTYRRAFF

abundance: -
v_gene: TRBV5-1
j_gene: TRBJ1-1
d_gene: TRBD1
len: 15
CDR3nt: TGCGCCAGCAGCTTGGGGGGACAGGGGTACACTGAAGCTTTCTTT
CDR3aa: CASSLGGQGYTEAFF

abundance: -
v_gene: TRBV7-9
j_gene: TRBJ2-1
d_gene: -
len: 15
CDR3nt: TGTGCCAGCAGCCCGGGAGCGGGCTCCTACAATGAGCAGTTCTTC
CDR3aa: CASSPGAGSYNEQFF

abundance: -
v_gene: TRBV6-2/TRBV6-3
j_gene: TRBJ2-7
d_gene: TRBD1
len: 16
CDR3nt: TGTGCCAGCAGTTCGGACAGGGGAGATTGGGGCTACGAGCAGTACTTC
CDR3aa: CASSSDRGDWGYEQYF

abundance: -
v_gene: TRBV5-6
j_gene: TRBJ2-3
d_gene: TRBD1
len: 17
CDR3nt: TGTGCCAGCAGCTTATTGGGGACAGGGGGCACGGCAGATACGCAGTATTTT
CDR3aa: CASSLLGTGGTADTQYF

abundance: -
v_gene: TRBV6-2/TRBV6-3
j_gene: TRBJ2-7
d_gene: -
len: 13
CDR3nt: TGTGCCAGCAGTTACAGGCGGGGCTACGAGCAGTACTTC
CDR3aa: CASSYRRGYEQYF

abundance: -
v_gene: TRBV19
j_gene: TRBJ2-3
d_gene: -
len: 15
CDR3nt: TGTGCCAGTGCGGAAGGGGACATTGCCACAGATACGCAGTATTTT
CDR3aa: CASAEGDIATDTQYF

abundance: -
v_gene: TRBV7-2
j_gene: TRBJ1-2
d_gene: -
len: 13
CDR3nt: TGTGCCAGCAGCCCCCCTCCCCACTATGGCTACACCTTC
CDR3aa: CASSPPPHYGYTF

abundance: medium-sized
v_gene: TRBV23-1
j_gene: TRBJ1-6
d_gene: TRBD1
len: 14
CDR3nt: TGCGCCAGCAGTCAATCGACAGGGTATTCACCCCTCCACTTT
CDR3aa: CASSQSTGYSPLHF

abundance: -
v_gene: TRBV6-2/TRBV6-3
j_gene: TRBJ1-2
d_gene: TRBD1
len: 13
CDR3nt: TGTGCCAGCAGCGGGACAGCCAACTATGGCTACACCTTC
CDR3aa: CASSGTANYGYTF

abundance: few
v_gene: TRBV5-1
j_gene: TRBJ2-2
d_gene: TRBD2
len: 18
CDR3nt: TGCGCCAGCAGCTCCATCCCCCTAGCGGGGGGGGGAACCGGGGAGCTGTTTTTT
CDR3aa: CASSSIPLAGGGTGELFF

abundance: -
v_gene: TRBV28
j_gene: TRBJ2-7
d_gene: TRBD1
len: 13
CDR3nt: TGTGCCAGCAGTCTAGGACAGGGGGGCGAGCAGTACTTC
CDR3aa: CASSLGQGGEQYF

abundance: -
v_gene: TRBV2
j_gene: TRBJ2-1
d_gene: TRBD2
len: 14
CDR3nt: TGTGCCACCCGAGAGAGACTAGCGGGCGATGAGCAGTTCTTC
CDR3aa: CATRERLAGDEQFF

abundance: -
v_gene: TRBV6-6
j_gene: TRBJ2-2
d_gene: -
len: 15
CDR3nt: TGTGCCAGCAGTTACTCCGGGGATCACGCCGGGGAGCTGTTTTTT
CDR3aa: CASSYSGDHAGELFF